This T cell receptor (beta chain) came from a study of OX40 agonist ivuxolimab in advanced cancers. Turning to the study itself: Dose-escalation patients were diagnosed with hepatocellular carcinoma, melanoma, renal cell cancer or head and neck cancer. Study outcomes and limitations: CD4+ and CD8+ blood T cells expanded clonally by week 6 at 0.1 to 3.0 mg/kg. There were, on average, more expanded clones in CD8+ T cells than in CD4+.

For this clone: Its antigen is not identified.

Data came from immunoSEQ multiplex PCR; TCRdb stores just in-frame clones and leaves some out. This table has tens of thousands of clones, 85% to 90% appearing once. CDR1 and CDR2 from the germline V gene are SGHAT and FQNNGV. The CDR3 spans 15 residues. Germline trimming cut 1 base from V and 9 bases from J; bases unmatched to any gene: 2. The V call is TRBV11-2, the J call TRBJ2-1, with 14 positions matching TRBD2. This clonotype originated in an adult with an advanced solid tumor such as melanoma, head and neck, liver or kidney cancer. This specimen was CD4+ or CD8+ T cells sorted from blood, taken in a trial of the OX40 agonist ivuxolimab. CDR3 sequence reads: CASSLGGLAGGEQFF. The DNA for the CDR3 is TGTGCCAGCAGCTTAGGAGGACTAGCGGGAGGTGAGCAGTTCTTC.